This passage covers 9 T cell receptor beta chains from one sample sequenced in a study of blood T cell repertoires in COVID-19. The protocol was immunoSEQ multiplex PCR, while the TCRdb copy is restricted to in-frame clones and leaves out a portion. The sample holds 250,000 to 350,000 clones, around 90% seen once. The material sequenced was PBMCs or T cells enriched from blood (not recorded which). Every receptor here comes from a woman aged 18-35 years with acute COVID-19.

This rearrangement joins TRBV5-1 to TRBJ2-1, with D tentatively TRBD2 (5 bases). Germline V lookup: CDR1 SGHRS, CDR2 YFSETQ. Trimming took off 0 bases at V and 7 bases at J, with 14 bases between the two ends. The CDR3 sequence is 15 residues long. CDR3 sequence reads: CASSLGESRGNEQFF. The CDR3 DNA reads as TGCGCCAGCAGCTTGGGGGAATCCCGGGGAAATGAGCAGTTCTTC.

The V gene is TRBV6-6, the J gene TRBJ1-5; 11 bases match TRBD1. After removal of 5 bases from V and 3 bases from J, the junction contained 6 bases not matched to a gene. Germline V CDR1 and CDR2: MNHNY, SVGAGI (reference sequence). The CDR3 covers 16 residues. CDR3 protein: CASSLGQGANNQPQHF. The CDR3 region has the DNA TGTGCCAGCAGTCTCGGACAGGGGGCTAACAATCAGCCCCAGCATTTT.

The count of this clone is one. The chain combines TRBV14 with TRBJ1-2; D ambiguous. This CDR3 has 15 residues. Per the germline V gene, CDR1 is SGHDN and CDR2 is FVKESK. The V gene lost 1 base and the J gene lost 4 bases, with 13 bases spanning the gap. As DNA, the CDR3 is TGTGCCAGCAGCCAAGCGGGAGTCAAGACCTATGGCTACACCTTC. Translating it yields CASSQAGVKTYGYTF.

The chain carries TRBV3-1 (or the pseudogene TRBV3-2) and TRBJ2-5; a possible D gene is TRBD2 (6 bases). V was shortened by 2 bases and J by 4 bases, with 11 bases between the two germline ends. Germline-derived CDR1 and CDR2 are LGHDT and YNNKEL (reference sequence). The CDR3 is made up of 14 amino acids. DNA for the CDR3: TGTGCCAGCAGCCAACGGACTATACGAGAGACCCAGTACTTC. Protein sequence: CASSQRTIRETQYF.

This clone was picked up a small number of times. The V call is TRBV19, the J call TRBJ1-3; 7 bases line up with TRBD1. CDR3 length equals 15 residues. Trimming at V came to 6 bases and at J to 1 base, leaving 6 bases not matched to a gene. Germline CDR1 and CDR2: LNHDA and SQIVND (reference sequence). CDR3 protein: CASRRDRESGNTIYF. The CDR3 nucleotides are TGTGCCAGTAGGAGAGACAGGGAATCTGGAAACACCATATATTTT.

This clone was recorded once. The rearrangement uses TRBV5-5 and TRBJ1-5, with D perhaps TRBD1 (5 bases). The CDR3 contains 13 residues. Per the germline V gene, CDR1 is SGHKS and CDR2 is YYEKEE (reference sequence). Trimming removed 0 bases from V and 8 bases from J, with 9 bases in between. The CDR3: CASSLAGGEPQHF. In DNA form, the CDR3 reads TGTGCCAGCAGCTTGGCCGGGGGAGAGCCCCAGCATTTT.

This clone was recorded once. The chain joins TRBV11-3 to TRBJ1-1, with D hard to call. The CDR3 is 15 amino acids. CDR1 is SGHNT, CDR2 YENEEA, per germline. Trimming removed 0 bases at V and 8 bases at J, with 16 bases between. The CDR3 DNA follows: TGTGCCAGCAGCTTAGAGTTAGACCCCCGCAGGGAAGCTTTCTTT. Translation gives CASSLELDPRREAFF.

The gene calls are TRBV7-3 and TRBJ2-1; 7 bases line up with TRBD2. The V gene's germline CDR1 is SGHTA and CDR2 FQGTGA. The CDR3 covers 16 residues. V gave up 4 bases and J gave up 3 bases; unmatched junction bases: 9. In DNA form, the CDR3 reads TGTGCCAGCAGCTCGGACCCCCCGGGGGGCTACAATGAGCAGTTCTTC. It yields the protein CASSSDPPGGYNEQFF. Variable domain in full (rest from reference TRBV7-3 and TRBJ2-1): GAGVSQTPSNKVTEKGKYVELRCDPISGHTALYWYRQSLGQGPEFLIYFQGTGAADDSGLPNDRFFAVRPEGSVSTLKIQRTERGDSAVYLCASSSDPPGGYNEQFFGPGTRLTVL.

The CDR3 reads CASRRQLNTEAFF. The DNA for the CDR3 is TGTGCCAGCAGACGACAGTTGAACACTGAAGCTTTCTTT. V is TRBV3-1 (or the pseudogene TRBV3-2) and J is TRBJ1-1; D perhaps matches TRBD1 (5 bases). V was shortened by 6 bases and J by 0 bases, with 8 bases between the two germline ends. Germline CDR1 reads LGHDT; CDR2 reads YNNKEL (reference sequence). The CDR3 consists of 13 residues.